This T cell receptor (beta chain) was observed in a study of blood T cell repertoires in COVID-19 (dated by TCRdb to about 2020). About the investigation overall: Samples covering the acute and convalescent phases of COVID-19 were provided by collaborators in the United States, Italy and Spain. The prospective study material was composed of cDNA or gDNA derived from T cells, B-cell-depleted T cells, or PBMCs. Subjects who had been exposed to COVID-19, were actively infected with it, or had recovered from it provided the deeply sampled blood TCRbeta repertoires that made up the dataset. The repertoires were released in a freely available public database intended as a resource for research on the immune response to SARS-CoV-2. The samples were drawn from two sources: the first 160 participants of the ongoing ImmuneRACE study, and fewer than 1,500 subjects contributed by 6 global collaborators. The sample metadata nearly always contained a de-identified subject ID, COVID-19 status, age in years and sex. Where HLA class I and class II types were available, the types were taken from metadata supplied by the sample provider, not from assay-based typing. Here is what the overall study found, with its caveats: Clinical and demographic metadata were provided uncurated, with the amount varying by source and participant.

Comment on this clone: It has no known antigen specificity. One base away there is no much larger clone; base qualities are not given.

The collaborating institutions used their own protocols to collect whole blood in K2EDTA tubes. For TCRbeta analysis, collaborators shipped samples as frozen whole blood, isolated PBMCs, or DNA extracted from either of those sample types. TCRbeta CDR3 regions were amplified from genomic DNA using the immunoSEQ Assay, a bias-controlled multiplex PCR. The study's processing was this. The number of nucleated cells in each sample was estimated from the amplification of reference gene primers within the assay. Sequence reads were collapsed and filtered to measure the absolute abundance of every unique TCRbeta CDR3 rearrangement. For each sample, productive Simpson clonality was calculated as the square root of Simpson's diversity index over productive rearrangements. TCRdb took over this immuneACCESS table, retaining in-frame rearrangements with V and J assigned. Such tables are incomplete; in checked studies, under half of the missing clones stem from an unresolved V gene, and the remainder is unexplained. V, J and clone size were drawn from that table, and D and trimming were deduced from the DNA. For this sample there are over 120,000 clones; approximately 91% appear just once. Approximately 1.8% of the sample rests with the top ten.

CDR1 and CDR2 were assigned from the germline V gene as MDHEN and SYDVKM. Counted from cysteine to phenylalanine, this CDR3 has 13 amino acids. The sequence is cut down to CDR3 DNA, 39 bases in frame from base 1. V and J are trimmed by 6 bases and 5 bases, and the gene matches miss 4 bases of the junction. Material for sequencing was peripheral blood. The sequence is built from TRBV28 and TRBJ1-1; 9 central nucleotides agree with TRBD1. This sequence originates from a man in his 70s with acute or convalescent COVID-19. The bases read TGTGCCAGCAGGGGACAGGGTCGGACTGAAGCTTTCTTT. The encoded protein is CASRGQGRTEAFF.